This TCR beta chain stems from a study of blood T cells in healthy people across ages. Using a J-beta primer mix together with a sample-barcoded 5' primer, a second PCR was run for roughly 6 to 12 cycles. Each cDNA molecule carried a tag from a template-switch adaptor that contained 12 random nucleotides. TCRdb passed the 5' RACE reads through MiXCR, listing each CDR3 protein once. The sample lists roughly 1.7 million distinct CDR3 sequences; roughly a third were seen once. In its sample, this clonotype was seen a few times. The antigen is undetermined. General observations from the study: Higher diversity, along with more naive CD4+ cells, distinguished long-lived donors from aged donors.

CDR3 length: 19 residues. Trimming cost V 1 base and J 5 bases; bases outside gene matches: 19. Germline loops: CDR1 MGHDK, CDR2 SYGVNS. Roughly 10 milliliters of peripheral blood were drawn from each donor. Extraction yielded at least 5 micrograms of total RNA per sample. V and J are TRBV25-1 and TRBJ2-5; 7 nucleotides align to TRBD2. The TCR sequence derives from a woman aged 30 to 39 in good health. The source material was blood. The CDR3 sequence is CASSEWAPTAAGDDETQYF. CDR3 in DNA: TGTGCCAGCAGTGAATGGGCCCCGACAGCGGCGGGGGATGACGAGACCCAGTACTTC.